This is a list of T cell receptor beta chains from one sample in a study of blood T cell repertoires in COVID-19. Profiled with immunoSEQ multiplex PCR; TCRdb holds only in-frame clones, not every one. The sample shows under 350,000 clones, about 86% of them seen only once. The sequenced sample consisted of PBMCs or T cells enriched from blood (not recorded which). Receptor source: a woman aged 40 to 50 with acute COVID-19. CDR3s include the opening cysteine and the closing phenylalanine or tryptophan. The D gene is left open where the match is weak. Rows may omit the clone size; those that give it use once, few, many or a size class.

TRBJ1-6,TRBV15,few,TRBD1,CATSQGPQGVGNSPLHF,TGTGCCACCAGTCAAGGACCCCAGGGGGTTGGCAATTCACCCCTCCACTTT
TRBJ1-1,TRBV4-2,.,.,CASSQVWVVASLNTEAFF,TGTGCCAGCAGCCAAGTCTGGGTCGTAGCATCATTGAACACTGAAGCTTTCTTT
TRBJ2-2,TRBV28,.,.,CASSLPGTGELFF,TGTGCCAGCAGTTTACCGGGCACCGGGGAGCTGTTTTTT
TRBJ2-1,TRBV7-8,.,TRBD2,CASSLRGLAATYNEQFF,TGTGCCAGCAGCTTAAGAGGACTAGCGGCCACCTACAATGAGCAGTTCTTC
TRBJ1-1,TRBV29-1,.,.,CSVGGRGGMNTEAFF,TGCAGCGTTGGGGGCAGGGGAGGGATGAACACTGAAGCTTTCTTT
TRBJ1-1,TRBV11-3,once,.,CASSLLTGQRSVNTEAFF,TGTGCCAGCAGCTTACTTACGGGACAAAGGTCTGTGAACACTGAAGCTTTCTTT
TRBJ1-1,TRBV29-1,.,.,CSVRRQVENTEAFF,TGCAGCGTTAGAAGACAAGTTGAGAACACTGAAGCTTTCTTT
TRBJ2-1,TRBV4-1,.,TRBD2,CASSHLAGGFREQFF,TGCGCCAGCAGCCACCTAGCGGGGGGGTTCCGGGAGCAGTTCTTC
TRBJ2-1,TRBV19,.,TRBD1,CASSIYLGQGANEQFF,TGTGCCAGTAGTATATATTTGGGACAGGGGGCCAATGAGCAGTTCTTC
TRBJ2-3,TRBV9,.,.,CASSAEGARTDTQYF,TGTGCCAGCAGCGCGGAGGGGGCCCGCACAGATACGCAGTATTTT
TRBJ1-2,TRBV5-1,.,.,CASSVRGNGYTF,TGCGCCAGCAGTGTGAGAGGAAATGGCTACACCTTC
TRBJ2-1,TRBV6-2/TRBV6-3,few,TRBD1,CASNPGQGILGYNEQFF,TGTGCCAGCAACCCGGGACAGGGAATCTTAGGGTACAATGAGCAGTTCTTC
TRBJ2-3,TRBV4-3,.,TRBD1,CASSQSPGQSTDTQYF,TGCGCCAGCAGCCAATCACCGGGACAGAGCACAGATACGCAGTATTTT
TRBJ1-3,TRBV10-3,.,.,CAIGATASGNTIYF,TGTGCCATCGGGGCCACGGCCTCTGGAAACACCATATATTTT
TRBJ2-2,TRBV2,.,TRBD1,CASTQDRKNTGELFF,TGTGCCAGCACCCAGGACAGGAAGAACACCGGGGAGCTGTTTTTT
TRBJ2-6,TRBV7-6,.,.,CASSSTVYSGANVLTF,TGTGCCAGCAGCTCAACAGTTTACTCTGGGGCCAACGTCCTGACTTTC
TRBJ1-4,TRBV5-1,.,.,CASRSGTSNEKLFF,TGCGCCAGCAGATCGGGAACCTCTAATGAAAAACTGTTTTTT
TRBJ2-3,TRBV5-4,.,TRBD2,CASSLRQTSGGTDTQYF,TGTGCCAGCAGCTTGCGTCAGACTAGCGGGGGCACAGATACGCAGTATTTT
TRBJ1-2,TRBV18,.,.,CASSPIQGLTYGYTF,TGTGCCAGCTCACCCATCCAGGGATTGACCTATGGCTACACCTTC
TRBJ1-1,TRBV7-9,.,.,CASSPQGFTTEAFF,TGTGCCAGCAGCCCACAGGGCTTCACCACTGAAGCTTTCTTT
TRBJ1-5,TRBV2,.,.,CASTGGRMGNQPQHF,TGTGCCAGCACCGGGGGGCGAATGGGCAATCAGCCCCAGCATTTT
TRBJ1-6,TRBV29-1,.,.,CTIKRGPNSPLHF,TGCACCATCAAACGTGGGCCGAATTCACCCCTCCACTTT
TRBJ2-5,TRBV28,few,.,CASSLTGRIQETQYF,TGTGCCAGCAGTTTGACAGGTAGAATCCAAGAGACCCAGTACTTC
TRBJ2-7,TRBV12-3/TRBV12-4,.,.,CASSLGDRYEQYF,TGTGCCAGCAGTTTAGGAGACAGATACGAGCAGTACTTC
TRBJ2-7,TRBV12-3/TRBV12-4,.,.,CASGRSSYEQYF,TGTGCCAGCGGGAGGAGCTCCTACGAGCAGTACTTC
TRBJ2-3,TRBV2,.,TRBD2,CASSGGTSGSRRDTQYF,TGTGCCAGCAGTGGGGGGACTAGCGGGTCCCGGCGAGATACGCAGTATTTT